Listed below are T cell receptor beta chains from one sample, sequenced in a study of cytomegalovirus exposure and HLA in healthy donors. Assay: immunoSEQ multiplex PCR; the TCRdb copy retains only in-frame clones and omits some. This table holds nearly 110,000 clones, more than 60% found once. Sequenced sample: PBMCs. These receptor sequences come from a woman between 50 and 59 years old in good health and CMV-seropositive. Both conserved end residues are part of each CDR3. A D gene is named only where the DNA matches it firmly. Only some rows state a clone size, as once, few, many or a class for expanded clones.

TRBJ2-1 TRBV9 NA 17 NA TGTGCCAGCAGCGTAGCTAAGGGGTGGAGCGGGTTCAATGAGCAGTTCTTC CASSVAKGWSGFNEQFF
TRBJ2-7 TRBV7-9 NA 13 NA TGTTCCAGCAGCCCCGGACAGACACTCCATCAGTACTTC CSSSPGQTLHQYF
TRBJ2-7 TRBV6-1 NA 13 NA TGTGCCAGCAGTGACACAGGGTACAACGAGCAGTACTTC CASSDTGYNEQYF
TRBJ1-2 TRBV5-4 NA 15 NA TGTGCCAGCAGACCTGACAGCCCAGCTAACTATGGCTACACCTTC CASRPDSPANYGYTF
TRBJ2-2 TRBV5-1 TRBD2 17 NA TGCGCCAGCAGCTTGGACTGGGCTAGCGGGTGGACCGGGGAGCTGTTTTTT CASSLDWASGWTGELFF
TRBJ2-7 TRBV28 TRBD1 14 NA TGTGCCAGCAGATTGACAGGGTTGCCCTACGAGCAGTACTTC CASRLTGLPYEQYF
TRBJ2-5 TRBV5-4 NA 15 NA TGTGCCAGCAGCCCCCAGAGGGAGACCTCAGAGACCCAGTACTTC CASSPQRETSETQYF
TRBJ1-2 TRBV7-8 NA 13 NA TGTGCCAGCAGCTCCAGGACAGTCTATGGCTACACCTTC CASSSRTVYGYTF
TRBJ2-1 TRBV30 NA 13 NA TGTGCCTGGAATTCTGCAGCGGTCGGTGAGCAGTTCTTC CAWNSAAVGEQFF
TRBJ1-5 TRBV2 NA 12 NA TGTGCCAGCGCCGGTCGGAATCAGCCCCAGCATTTT CASAGRNQPQHF
TRBJ1-5 TRBV27 TRBD1 15 NA TGTGCCAGCAGTACATTACAGGGGGCAAATCAGCCCCAGCATTTT CASSTLQGANQPQHF
TRBJ2-7 TRBV7-2 NA 15 once TGTGCCAGCAGCTTTTACCTGGCGGGGCCTTACGAGCAGTACTTC CASSFYLAGPYEQYF
TRBJ1-4 TRBV27 NA 15 few TGTGCCAGCAGTTATAGGCGGGGCAGTGGGGAAAAACTGTTTTTT CASSYRRGSGEKLFF
TRBJ2-1 TRBV14 NA 16 few TGTGCCAGCAGCCGTGAGGGAGGGACAATCTACAATGAGCAGTTCTTC CASSREGGTIYNEQFF
TRBJ1-6 TRBV18 NA 13 NA TGTGCCAGCTCATACGACAGAAGCTCACCCCTCCACTTT CASSYDRSSPLHF
TRBJ1-2 TRBV27 TRBD1 15 NA TGTGCCAGCAGTTCACCGGGACAGGCGGCGTATGGCTACACCTTC CASSSPGQAAYGYTF
TRBJ1-1 TRBV5-1 NA 14 few TGCGCCAGCAGCTTAGTGGTCGGGGACACTGAAGCTTTCTTT CASSLVVGDTEAFF
TRBJ1-5 TRBV7-9 NA 13 NA TGTGCCAGCAGCTCTGGGCCTAATCAGCCCCAGCATTTT CASSSGPNQPQHF
TRBJ2-1 TRBV5-1 TRBD2 16 NA TGCGCCAGCAGCTCGGCCGGGACTAGCAGCTACAATGAGCAGTTCTTC CASSSAGTSSYNEQFF
TRBJ1-1 TRBV7-7 NA 13 few TGTGCCAGCAGCTTATCAGGGAACACTGAAGCTTTCTTT CASSLSGNTEAFF
TRBJ2-7 TRBV4-3 NA 15 NA TGCGCCAGCAGCCAAGATCGTGTCCAACAGGACGAGCAGTACTTC CASSQDRVQQDEQYF
TRBJ1-2 TRBV29-1 TRBD1 13 once TGCAGCGTTGAAATCGGGACAGTCTATGGCTACACCTTC CSVEIGTVYGYTF
TRBJ2-6 TRBV19 NA 16 NA TGTGCCAGTAGTACAGGGGGGATGAGTGGGGCCAACGTCCTGACTTTC CASSTGGMSGANVLTF
TRBJ2-4 TRBV20-1 TRBD1 11 once TGCAGTGCTAGAGTTTCGACAGGGATGTACTTC CSARVSTGMYF
TRBJ2-7 TRBV6-1 NA 14 few TGTGCCAGCAGTTATAGGAGGGAAAGCTACGAGCAGTACTTC CASSYRRESYEQYF
TRBJ2-6 TRBV28 TRBD1 18 NA TGTGCCAGCAGTTTAAGCGACAGGGGAGGCTCTGGGGCCAACGTCCTGACTTTC CASSLSDRGGSGANVLTF
TRBJ2-5 TRBV18 NA 15 NA TGTGCCAGCTCACCCCCCGCAAGCGGTAAAGAGACCCAGTACTTC CASSPPASGKETQYF
TRBJ2-3 TRBV4-2 TRBD2 14 NA TGTGCCAGCAGCCAAGATGGGACTAGTGGTACGCAGTATTTT CASSQDGTSGTQYF
TRBJ2-5 TRBV5-1 TRBD1 15 NA TGCGCCAGCAGCTTAGGGCCACAGGGGCAAGAGACCCAGTACTTC CASSLGPQGQETQYF
TRBJ1-4 TRBV4-2 NA 16 NA TGTGCCAGCAGCCAAGATAGGCAGGGCAGGGATGAAAAACTGTTTTTT CASSQDRQGRDEKLFF
TRBJ2-3 TRBV6-5 NA 14 once TGTGCCAGCAGACCGGGACTGTTCACAGATACGCAGTATTTT CASRPGLFTDTQYF
TRBJ2-7 TRBV5-8 TRBD1 15 many TGTGCCAGCAGCTTGGCCGGGACAGGTGTGAGTGAGCAGTACTTC CASSLAGTGVSEQYF
TRBJ1-1 TRBV19 NA 14 once TGTGCCAGTAGCCCCACCGGTTCGAGCACTGAAGCTTTCTTT CASSPTGSSTEAFF
TRBJ2-5 TRBV6-1 NA 15 few TGTGCCAGCAGTACCACCCGTGGGCTCCAAGAGACCCAGTACTTC CASSTTRGLQETQYF
TRBJ1-3 TRBV7-9 TRBD1 16 NA TGTGCCAGCAACAAATGGGGACAGGGCAGTGGAAACACCATATATTTT CASNKWGQGSGNTIYF
TRBJ1-2 TRBV19 TRBD1 15 NA TGTGCCAGTAGTCCCCACCCGGACAGGGTGGATGGCTACACCTTC CASSPHPDRVDGYTF
TRBJ2-7 TRBV7-3 TRBD2 15 NA TGTGCCAGCAGCTCGCTAGCGGGGGGCCCCTACGAGCAGTACTTC CASSSLAGGPYEQYF
TRBJ2-1 TRBV6-1 NA 15 many TGTGCCAGCAGCACCACAGGGTACACCTACAATGAGCAGTTCTTC CASSTTGYTYNEQFF
TRBJ1-2 TRBV7-2 TRBD1 15 NA TGTGCCAGCAGCTTAGGCGGGGGGACAGTCTATGGCTACACCTTC CASSLGGGTVYGYTF
TRBJ1-1 TRBV2 NA 12 NA TGTGCCAGCAGTGAGACAGTATCTGAAGCTTTCTTT CASSETVSEAFF
TRBJ2-5 TRBV7-2 TRBD2 16 NA TGTGCCAGCAGCTTAGTTGGGACTAGCGGGGTGGGGACCCAGTACTTC CASSLVGTSGVGTQYF
TRBJ1-4 TRBV9 NA 16 NA TGTGCCAGCAGCGCCAGTACAGGGTATACCCGTGAAAAACTGTTTTTT CASSASTGYTREKLFF
TRBJ1-1 TRBV2 NA 15 NA TGTGCCAGCAGTGAATATGGGGCCCCGAACACTGAAGCTTTCTTT CASSEYGAPNTEAFF
TRBJ2-1 TRBV29-1 NA 12 NA TGCAGCGGTGACAGGGAGGGCAATGAGCAGTTCTTC CSGDREGNEQFF
TRBJ2-5 TRBV5-6 NA 13 NA TGTGCCAGCAGCTTGACACCCCAAGAGACCCAGTACTTC CASSLTPQETQYF
TRBJ2-7 TRBV27 TRBD1 16 NA TGTGCCAGCAGTTGGACCGGGACAGGGCTCTCCTACGAGCAGTACTTC CASSWTGTGLSYEQYF
TRBJ1-5 TRBV4-1 NA 15 once TGCGCCAGCAGCCAAGTTGGCGCAGGGCGTCAGCCCCAGCATTTT CASSQVGAGRQPQHF
TRBJ1-1 TRBV7-9 NA 13 NA TGTGCCAGCAGCTTACTTTGGAACACTGAAGCTTTCTTT CASSLLWNTEAFF
TRBJ1-6 TRBV6-6 TRBD1 15 few TGTGCCAGCAGTTACTTGGAGACAGGGAATTCACCCCTCCACTTT CASSYLETGNSPLHF
TRBJ1-3 TRBV9 TRBD1 15 once TGTGCCAGCAGCATCAGGACAGGCTCTGGAAACACCATATATTTT CASSIRTGSGNTIYF
TRBJ1-2 TRBV15 NA 12 once TGTGCCACCAGCAGAATTTCGGATGGCTACACCTTC CATSRISDGYTF
TRBJ1-2 TRBV5-1 NA 18 NA TGCGCCAGCAGCTTGAGAATAGGGCAGGGGCAGGGAATGAGTGGCTACACCTTC CASSLRIGQGQGMSGYTF
TRBJ1-1 TRBV11-1 NA 13 NA TGTGCCAGCAGCTTAATATTAGACACTGAAGCTTTCTTT CASSLILDTEAFF
TRBJ2-7 TRBV10-3 TRBD1 14 NA TGTGCCATCAGTGAGCAGGGGGACTCCTACGAGCAGTACTTC CAISEQGDSYEQYF
TRBJ1-2 TRBV9 NA 15 NA TGTGCCAGCAGCGTAGAGGGACACCTCAACTATGGCTACACCTTC CASSVEGHLNYGYTF
TRBJ1-1 TRBV2 NA 14 few TGTGCCAGCAGATTCGGACTTTCGAACACTGAAGCTTTCTTT CASRFGLSNTEAFF
TRBJ2-7 TRBV9 TRBD1 15 NA TGTGCCAGCAGCGTAGGGCCGGGACAGGGGTACGAGCAGTACTTC CASSVGPGQGYEQYF